This T cell receptor (beta chain) stems from a study of T cell responses to AZD1222 COVID-19 vaccine. General observations from the study: Vaccine-associated CD4 TCRs spanned spike, dominant at 160-218 and 743-854. In a largely white British group with more females than males, clonal diversity was possibly underestimated. Only a handful of AZD1222 recipients, roughly six in all, had baseline seropositivity. Nearly half of unique spike-specific TCRs reportedly avoided B.1.351 and B.1.1.7 mutated regions.

Turning to this clone: Its antigen is still unknown.

CDR3 length: 15 amino acids. Germline trimming cut 4 bases from V and 3 bases from J; bases unmatched to any gene: 3. CDR1 and CDR2 (germline): SGHNT, YYREEE (reference sequence). Generated by immunoSEQ multiplex PCR, the TCRdb table keeps only in-frame clones and is missing some. Of about 66,000 clones in the sample, more than 75% were seen once. This sequence originates from an adult in good health. This chain uses TRBV5-4 with TRBJ2-7; TRBD2 matches 14 bases. The sequencing used peripheral blood, collected on day 0 of AZD1222 vaccination. The CDR3 DNA reads TGTGCCAGCAGCATCGGGACTAGCGGGAGCTACGAGCAGTACTTC. Its translation: CASSIGTSGSYEQYF.